This entry is about one T cell receptor beta chain. Its antigen is as yet unknown. The source of the sample is a study of shared clonotypes between healthy human individuals. Regarding the study as a whole: Incompleteness in sorted-subset sequencing, despite large depth, was shown by rarefaction. Clonotypes which were not shared had lower generation probabilities than clonotypes that all four donors shared.

Germline V gives CDR1 SGHTA, CDR2 FQGTGA. V shed 1 base and J 4 bases; nucleotides not matched to a gene: 4. This CDR3 is 16 amino acids long. Adults of Caucasian background living in Nashville, Tennessee made up all donors. CD4+ cells underwent separation, giving CD45RA+ naive and CD45RA-negative memory subsets. Sequenced by immunoSEQ multiplex PCR; TCRdb stores in-frame clones only, minus some. The data contain some 2 million clones, 85% to 95% of them singletons. Material: naive CD4+ T cells sorted from blood. Sample subset: CD45RA+ positively selected. The sequence came from a man aged 18 to 29 in good health. The V call is TRBV7-3, the J call TRBJ2-2; 9 positions match TRBD2. The CDR3 here is CASSLSPSGATGELFF. The CDR3 bases are TGTGCCAGCAGCTTAAGTCCTAGCGGGGCCACCGGGGAGCTGTTTTTT.